The 15 T cell receptor beta chains below were found in one sample sequenced in a study of CD8+ T cells in alopecia areata. TCR sequencing used cDNA made by reverse transcription of extracted RNA. Measured with immunoSEQ multiplex PCR; TCRdb has only the in-frame clones, and not every one. This sample carries around 110,000 clones, none of them present only once. The sequenced material came from lesional skin. These TCRs come from a C3H/HeJ mouse with alopecia areata. The MHC haplotype of the strain is H2-k.

On this clone itself: Germline and genes: mouse. The read halts 4 residues ahead of the CDR3 end, with the missing end drawn from the germline J gene. The chain is built from TRBV13-3 and TRBJ2-7; no definite D call. The V and J ends lost 0 bases and 0 bases respectively, with 7 bases between them. Per the germline V gene, CDR1 is NNHDY and CDR2 is SYVADS. The CDR3 has 14 amino acids. The CDR3 protein is CASSDAGSSYEQYF. The CDR3 bases that were read are TGTGCCAGCAGTGATGCTGGCTCCTCCTAT.

This clone was seen ten or more times. At residue 11, the TCRdb amino acid sequence and the translated nucleotide sequence differ, so the protein here is the DNA translation. Each gene name is a mouse one. The read is 3 residues too short to cover the CDR3 end, so that end is filled in from the germline J gene. The chain uses TRBV13-1 and TRBJ1-3; 7 bases agree with TRBD1. CDR1 and CDR2 (germline): NSHNY, SYGAGN. Trimming at V came to 0 bases and at J to 3 bases, leaving 0 bases not matched to a gene. The CDR3 runs to 14 residues. The CDR3 DNA, read in part, is TGTGCCAGCAGTGATGGACAGGGTGGAAATACG. Its translation is CASSDGQGGNT. The full-length CDR3 reads as CASSDGQGGNTLYF.

A few counts support this clone. The gene names given are mouse names. The read falls 4 residues short of the CDR3 end, and the missing part is taken from the germline J gene. The genes are TRBV13-3 and TRBJ2-4; D might be TRBD1 (6 bases). The CDR3 consists of 14 residues. The V end lost 5 bases, the J end lost 0 bases, and 10 bases lay between the germline ends. The germline gives CDR1 NNHDY, CDR2 SYVADS. CDR3 sequence reads: CASSTGNSQNTLYF. The DNA read from the CDR3 is TGTGCCAGCAGCACAGGGAATAGTCAAAAC.

In this sample, this clone turned up a few times. The genes and germline here are from mouse. Read sequence stops 4 residues before the CDR3 end, and the germline J gene provides the missing end. V is TRBV13-2 and J is TRBJ1-4; 10 bases are shared with TRBD1. Per the germline V gene, CDR1 is NNHNN and CDR2 is SYGAGS (reference sequence). After removal of 3 bases from V and 4 bases from J, the junction contained 3 bases not matched to a gene. The CDR3 extends over 15 amino acids. CDR3 bases read: TGTGCCAGCGGTGGCCGGGACAGGGGCAACGAA. It yields the protein CASGGRDRGNE. The full CDR3 sequence reads CASGGRDRGNERLFF.

Regarding this clone: Gene names follow the mouse nomenclature. The covered CDR3 bases are TGTGCTAGCAGTAGAGACAGGAGCAACGAA. Protein sequence: CASSRDRSNE. In full, the CDR3 is CASSRDRSNERLFF. This chain links TRBV17 with TRBJ1-4; D not resolved. The CDR3 is cut off 4 residues early in the read; its end comes from the germline J gene. Trimming removed 0 bases from V and 4 bases from J, with 6 bases in between. CDR1 is MNHDT and CDR2 is YYDKIL in the germline V gene. The CDR3 runs 14 residues.

This clone turned up a few times. At one end the junction does not follow the germline gene, possibly because of a read error. Gene and germline names: mouse. The read terminates 4 residues ahead of where the CDR3 ends, so the germline J gene completes it. The V call is TRBV1, the J call TRBJ2-2; no clear D gene. CDR3 length: 13 amino acids. In germline, CDR1 is NSQYPW, CDR2 LRSPGD (reference sequence). The CDR3 region is CTCSTDNTGQLYF. The CDR3 bases that were read are TGCACCTGCAGTACAGACAACACCGGG.

This clone appeared a few times. Gene names follow the mouse nomenclature. The read finishes 4 residues shy of the CDR3 end, and the germline J gene is used to complete it. The chain is built from TRBV19 and TRBJ2-7; tentatively, D is TRBD1 (5 bases). Germline CDR1 reads FNHDT; CDR2 reads SITEND (reference sequence). This CDR3 comprises 14 residues. V gave up 4 bases and J gave up 0 bases, with 11 bases separating them. CDR3 DNA (partial): TGTGCCAGCAGTCCGACAGAAAGCTCCTAT. This gives the protein CASSPTESSY. The whole CDR3 protein reads CASSPTESSYEQYF.

Of note for this clone: A mismatch at residue 13 separates the TCRdb protein from the translated DNA, so the protein presented here was translated from the DNA. Gene labels here are mouse ones. The CDR3 end is not reached by the read, which stops 3 residues before it; the germline J gene fills it in. V gene TRBV13-2 combines with J gene TRBJ1-6; no definite D call. TRBJ1-6 qualifies as an ORF whose function is uncertain. The CDR3 sequence is 16 residues long. Germline lookup yields CDR1 NNHNN and CDR2 SYGAGS (reference sequence). Trimming left V 0 bases short and J 0 bases short, with 7 bases between. The CDR3: CASGDAAISYNSPLYF. The part of the CDR3 DNA that was read is TGTGCCAGCGGTGATGCAGCCATTTCCTATAATTCGCCC.

This clone was counted a few times. Gene names denote mouse genes. From the germline J gene comes the end of the CDR3, since the read stops 4 residues before it. The chain recombines TRBV1 with TRBJ2-5, with 7 positions matching TRBD1. The CDR3 extends over 14 amino acids. Germline V gene sequence: CDR1 NSQYPW, CDR2 LRSPGD (reference sequence). V shed 6 bases, J shed 2 bases, and the junction held 5 bases outside the gene matches. The CDR3 sequence is CTCRDDRAQDTQYF. CDR3 DNA (partial): TGCACCTGCAGGGACGACAGGGCCCAAGAC. The full variable domain, its missing parts supplied by reference TRBV1 and TRBJ2-5, is VTLLEQNPRWRLVPRGQAVNLRCILKNSQYPWMSWYQQDLQKQLQWLFTLRSPGDKEVKSLPGADYLATRVTDTELRLQVANMSQGRTLYCTCRDDRAQDTQYFGPGTRLLVL.

This clone was counted at least ten times. Mouse germline and gene names are used. Read sequence stops 4 residues before the CDR3 end, and the germline J gene provides the missing end. The gene calls are TRBV13-2 and TRBJ2-5; 9 nucleotides agree with TRBD2. Germline V gene sequence: CDR1 NNHNN, CDR2 SYGAGS (reference sequence). This CDR3 region has 15 residues. V shed 0 bases, J shed 2 bases, and the junction held 1 base outside the gene matches. CDR3 in amino acids: CASGDATGGQDTQYF. The CDR3 DNA, read in part, is TGTGCCAGCGGTGATGCGACTGGGGGCCAAGAC.

This clone was picked up many times. The protein recorded in TCRdb does not match the translated DNA at residue 12; the protein presented here comes from translating the DNA. Gene names are the mouse ones. The CDR3 extends 3 residues past the end of the read, so its final part is completed from the germline J gene. The gene calls are TRBV13-3 and TRBJ1-6; tentative D call: TRBD1 (5 bases). TRBJ1-6 is assigned to the ORF class and has an uncertain function. Germline CDR1 and CDR2: NNHDY and SYVADS. The length of the CDR3 is 15 residues. V was trimmed by 0 bases and J by 7 bases, leaving 11 bases between them. The CDR3 sequence is CASSDAQWGNSPLYF. CDR3 bases read: TGTGCCAGCAGTGATGCACAGTGGGGGAATTCGCCC.

This clone appeared many times. At residue 14, the TCRdb protein and translated DNA are inconsistent; the protein given comes from the DNA. Genes and germline are mouse. The missing CDR3 end, 3 residues past where the read stops, is filled in from the germline J gene. The chain links TRBV13-3 to TRBJ1-6; 8 nucleotides line up with TRBD1. TRBJ1-6 is noted as an ORF with a role that remains uncertain. Per the germline V gene, CDR1 is NNHDY and CDR2 is SYVADS. V lost 2 bases to trimming and J lost 3 bases; unmatched junction nucleotides: 7. The CDR3 runs 17 residues. The CDR3 DNA, read in part, is TGTGCCAGCAGTGACCCTTCGGACAGGGTCTATAATTCGCCC. This encodes CASSDPSDRVYNSP. The full CDR3 is CASSDPSDRVYNSPLYF.

This clone was observed at least ten times. The listed genes are named as in mouse. The read ends 4 residues before the CDR3 terminus; that terminus is restored from the germline J gene. The genes are TRBV13-1 and TRBJ1-2; 11 bases align to TRBD1. CDR3 size: 12 residues. Germline CDR1 is NSHNY and CDR2 is SYGAGN. The part of the CDR3 DNA that was read is TGTGCCAGCAGGGACAGGGGGCGC. Translating gives CASRDRGR. The whole CDR3 is CASRDRGRDYTF.

Details on this clone: Gene names are the mouse ones. The read ends 4 residues before the CDR3 terminus; that terminus is restored from the germline J gene. This chain uses TRBV13-1 with TRBJ2-3; possible D gene TRBD1, 6 bases. This CDR3 is built from 13 residues. Germline V gene data show CDR1 as NSHNY and CDR2 as SYGAGN. V lost 5 bases and J 4 bases, leaving 11 bases between the germline ends. The CDR3 reads CASRTGTTETLYF. The DNA read from the CDR3 is TGTGCCAGCAGAACCGGGACAACAGAA.

Concerning this clone: Gene names and germline refer to mouse. This CDR3 is CASAAGQYAEQFF. The covered CDR3 bases are TGTGCCAGCGCGGCGGGACAGTATGCT. The chain joins TRBV19 to TRBJ2-1; 7 nucleotides match TRBD1. The CDR3 end lies 4 residues beyond the end of the read and is filled in from the germline J gene. J lost 4 bases, V lost 7 bases, and 5 bases had no gene match. This CDR3 contains 13 residues. Per germline, CDR1 FNHDT and CDR2 SITEND (reference sequence).